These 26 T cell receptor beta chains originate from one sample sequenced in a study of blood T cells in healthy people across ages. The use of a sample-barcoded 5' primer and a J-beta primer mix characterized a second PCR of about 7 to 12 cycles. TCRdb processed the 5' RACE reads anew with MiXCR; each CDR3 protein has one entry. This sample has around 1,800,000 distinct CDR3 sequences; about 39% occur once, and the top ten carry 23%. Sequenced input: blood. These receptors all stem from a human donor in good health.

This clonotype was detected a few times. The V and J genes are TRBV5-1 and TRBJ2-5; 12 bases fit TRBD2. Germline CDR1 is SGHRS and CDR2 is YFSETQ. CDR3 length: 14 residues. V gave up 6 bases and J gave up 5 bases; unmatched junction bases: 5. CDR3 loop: CASMPTSGGETQYF. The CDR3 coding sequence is TGCGCCAGCATGCCGACTAGCGGGGGTGAGACCCAGTACTTC.

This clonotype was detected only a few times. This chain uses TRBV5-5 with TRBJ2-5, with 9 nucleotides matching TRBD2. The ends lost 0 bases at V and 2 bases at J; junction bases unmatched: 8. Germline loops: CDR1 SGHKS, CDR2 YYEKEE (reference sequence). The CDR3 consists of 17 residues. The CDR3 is CASSLGSNAGGQETQYF. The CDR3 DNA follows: TGTGCCAGCAGCTTGGGGTCAAACGCGGGGGGGCAAGAGACCCAGTACTTC.

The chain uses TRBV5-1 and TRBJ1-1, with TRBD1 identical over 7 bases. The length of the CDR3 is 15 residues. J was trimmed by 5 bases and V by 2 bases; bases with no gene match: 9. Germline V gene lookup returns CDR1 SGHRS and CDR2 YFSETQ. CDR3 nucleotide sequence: TGCGCCAGCAGCTTCAACAGGGGATTCGCAACTGAAGCTTTCTTT. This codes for CASSFNRGFATEAFF.

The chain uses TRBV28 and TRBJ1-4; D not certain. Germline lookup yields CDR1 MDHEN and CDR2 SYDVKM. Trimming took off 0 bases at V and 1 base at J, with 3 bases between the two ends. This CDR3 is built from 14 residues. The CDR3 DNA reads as TGTGCCAGCAGTTTATGGTTAACTAATGAAAAACTGTTTTTT. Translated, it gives CASSLWLTNEKLFF.

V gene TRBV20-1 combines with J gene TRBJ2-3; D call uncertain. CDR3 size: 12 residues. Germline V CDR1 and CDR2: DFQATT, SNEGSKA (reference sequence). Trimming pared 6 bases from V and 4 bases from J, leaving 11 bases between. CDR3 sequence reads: CSATLLADTQYF. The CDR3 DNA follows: TGCAGTGCAACCTTACTTGCAGATACGCAGTATTTT.

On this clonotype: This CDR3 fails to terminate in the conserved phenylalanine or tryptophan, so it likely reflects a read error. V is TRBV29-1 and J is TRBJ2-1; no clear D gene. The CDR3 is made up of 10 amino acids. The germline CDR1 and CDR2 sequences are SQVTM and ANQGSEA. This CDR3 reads CRRERNEQFC. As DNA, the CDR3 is TGCAGACGTGAGAGGAATGAGCAGTTCTGC.

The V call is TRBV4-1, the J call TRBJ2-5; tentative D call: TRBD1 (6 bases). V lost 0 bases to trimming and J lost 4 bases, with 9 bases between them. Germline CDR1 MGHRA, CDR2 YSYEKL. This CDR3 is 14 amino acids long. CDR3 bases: TGCGCCAGCAGCCAAGATACAGGGCGAGAGACCCAGTACTTC. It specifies CASSQDTGRETQYF.

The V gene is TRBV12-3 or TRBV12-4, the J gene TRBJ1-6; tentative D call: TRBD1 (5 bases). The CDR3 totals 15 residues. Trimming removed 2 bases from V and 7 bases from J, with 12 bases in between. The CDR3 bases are TGTGCCAGCAGTTTATCAGGGACGCGAAATTCACCCCTCCACTTT. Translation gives CASSLSGTRNSPLHF.

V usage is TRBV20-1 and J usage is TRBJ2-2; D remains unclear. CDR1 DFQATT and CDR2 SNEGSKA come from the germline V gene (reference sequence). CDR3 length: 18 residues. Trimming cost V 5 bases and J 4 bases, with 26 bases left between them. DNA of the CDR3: TGCAGTGCTCCTAAATACCAGACGGCTTCCGAAGGCACCGGGGAGCTGTTTTTT. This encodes CSAPKYQTASEGTGELFF.

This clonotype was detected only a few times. The CDR3 DNA follows: TGTGCCAGCTCCCAAGGGGAGCACACGGGGACCCAGTTCTTC. Translated: CASSQGEHTGTQFF. This chain links TRBV6-5 with TRBJ2-1; perhaps D is TRBD1 or TRBD2 (5 bases each). Trimming removed 8 bases at V and 13 bases at J, with 24 bases between. This CDR3 spans 14 amino acids. Germline CDR1 reads MNHEY; CDR2 reads SVGAGI.

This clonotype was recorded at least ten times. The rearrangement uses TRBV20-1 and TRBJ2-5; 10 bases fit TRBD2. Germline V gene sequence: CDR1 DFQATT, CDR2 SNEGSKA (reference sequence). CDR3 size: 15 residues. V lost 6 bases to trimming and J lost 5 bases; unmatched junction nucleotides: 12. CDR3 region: CSAPPQRGGPETQYF. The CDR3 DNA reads TGCAGTGCCCCGCCACAGCGGGGGGGCCCGGAGACCCAGTACTTC.

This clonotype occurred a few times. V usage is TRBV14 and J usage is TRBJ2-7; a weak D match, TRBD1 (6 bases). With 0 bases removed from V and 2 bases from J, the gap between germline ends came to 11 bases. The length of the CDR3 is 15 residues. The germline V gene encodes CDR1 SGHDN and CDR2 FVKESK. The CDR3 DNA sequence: TGTGCCAGCAGCCAAGACAGGGGTTTTCCCTACGAGCAGTACTTC. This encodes CASSQDRGFPYEQYF.

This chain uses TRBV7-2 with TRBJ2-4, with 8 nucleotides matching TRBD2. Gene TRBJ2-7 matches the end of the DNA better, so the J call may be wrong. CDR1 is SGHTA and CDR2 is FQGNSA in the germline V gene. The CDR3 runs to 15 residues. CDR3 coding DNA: TGTGCCAGTAGCCCCCGGGAGGGGAGAGTACACGAGCAGTACTTC. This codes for CASSPREGRVHEQYF.

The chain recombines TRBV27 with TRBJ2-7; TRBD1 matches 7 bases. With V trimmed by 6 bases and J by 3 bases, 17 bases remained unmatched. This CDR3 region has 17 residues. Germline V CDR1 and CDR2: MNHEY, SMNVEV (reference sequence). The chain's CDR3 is CASSYMVRDRVYYEQYF. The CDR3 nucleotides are TGTGCCAGCAGCTACATGGTCAGGGACAGAGTTTACTACGAGCAGTACTTC.

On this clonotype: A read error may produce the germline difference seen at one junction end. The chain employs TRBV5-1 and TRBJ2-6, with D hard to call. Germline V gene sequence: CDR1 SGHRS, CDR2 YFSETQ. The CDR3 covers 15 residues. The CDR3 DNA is TGTGCCAGCTCACCAGTCCTCTCTGGGGCCAACGTCCTGACTTTC. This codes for CASSPVLSGANVLTF.

The CDR3 reads CASSLGEGPDTQYF. The DNA of the CDR3 is TGCGCCAGCAGCCTCGGTGAGGGACCAGATACGCAGTATTTT. This chain joins TRBV5-1 and TRBJ2-3, with D perhaps TRBD1 or TRBD2 (5 bases each). The CDR3 contains 14 residues. Germline V lookup: CDR1 SGHRS, CDR2 YFSETQ. Trimming stripped 4 bases from V and 4 bases from J, with 13 bases between.

CDR3 protein: CAISESNIGLRNEQFF. The CDR3 nucleotides read TGTGCCATCAGTGAGTCGAATATTGGGTTGAGGAATGAGCAGTTCTTC. The chain has TRBV10-3 and TRBJ2-1, with D hard to call. Germline V gene sequence: CDR1 ENHRY, CDR2 SYGVKD. The CDR3 is 16 residues long. The V end was cut by 0 bases, the J end by 7 bases, with 16 bases between.

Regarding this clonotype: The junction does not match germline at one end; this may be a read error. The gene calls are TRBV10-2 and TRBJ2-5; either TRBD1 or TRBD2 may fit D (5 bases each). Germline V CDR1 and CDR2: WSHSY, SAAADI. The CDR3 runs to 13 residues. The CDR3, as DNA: TGCGCCAGCTCTAGGGGAGCACGAGAGTCCCAGTACTTC. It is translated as CASSRGARESQYF.

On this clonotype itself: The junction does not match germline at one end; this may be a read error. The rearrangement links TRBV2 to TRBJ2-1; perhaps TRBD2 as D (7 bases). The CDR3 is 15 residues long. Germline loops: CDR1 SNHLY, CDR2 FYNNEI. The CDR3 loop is CAGSPEGGRRDEQFF. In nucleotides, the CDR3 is TGTGCCGGCAGTCCTGAGGGGGGGAGGAGGGATGAGCAGTTCTTC.

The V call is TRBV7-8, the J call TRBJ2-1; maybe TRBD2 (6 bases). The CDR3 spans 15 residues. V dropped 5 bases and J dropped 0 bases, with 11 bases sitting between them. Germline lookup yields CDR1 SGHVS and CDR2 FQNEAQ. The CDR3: CASSPPTSSYNEQFF. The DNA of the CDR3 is TGTGCCAGCAGCCCACCGACTAGCTCCTACAATGAGCAGTTCTTC.

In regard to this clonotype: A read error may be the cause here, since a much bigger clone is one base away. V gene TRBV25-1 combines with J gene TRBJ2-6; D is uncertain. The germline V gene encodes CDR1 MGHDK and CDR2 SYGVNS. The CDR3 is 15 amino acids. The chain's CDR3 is CAGSAWVTGANVLTF. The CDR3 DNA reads TGTGCCGGCAGCGCGTGGGTTACCGGGGCCAACGTCCTGACTTTC.

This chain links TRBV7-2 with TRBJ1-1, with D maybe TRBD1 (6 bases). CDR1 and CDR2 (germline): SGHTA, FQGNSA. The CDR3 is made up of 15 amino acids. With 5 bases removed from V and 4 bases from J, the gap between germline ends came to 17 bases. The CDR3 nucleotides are TGTGCCAGCAGCACCGATTTACAGGGCGGCACTGAAGCTTTCTTT. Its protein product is CASSTDLQGGTEAFF. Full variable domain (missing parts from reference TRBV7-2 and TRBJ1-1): GAGVSQSPSNKVTEKGKDVELRCDPISGHTALYWYRQSLGQGLEFLIYFQGNSAPDKSGLPSDRFSAERTGGSVSTLTIQRTQQEDSAVYLCASSTDLQGGTEAFFGQGTRLTVV.

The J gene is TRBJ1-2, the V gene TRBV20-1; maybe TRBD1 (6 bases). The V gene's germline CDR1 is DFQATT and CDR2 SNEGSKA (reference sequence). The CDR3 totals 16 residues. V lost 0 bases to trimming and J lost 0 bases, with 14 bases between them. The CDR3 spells CSARDKRDISNYGYTF. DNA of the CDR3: TGCAGTGCTAGAGATAAGCGGGACATCTCTAACTATGGCTACACCTTC.

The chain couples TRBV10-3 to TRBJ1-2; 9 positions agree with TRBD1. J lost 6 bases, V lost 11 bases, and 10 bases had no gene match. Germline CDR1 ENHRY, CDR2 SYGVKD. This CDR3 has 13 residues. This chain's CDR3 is CALRWDREDGYTF. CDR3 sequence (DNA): TGTGCCCTACGATGGGACAGGGAGGATGGCTACACCTTC.

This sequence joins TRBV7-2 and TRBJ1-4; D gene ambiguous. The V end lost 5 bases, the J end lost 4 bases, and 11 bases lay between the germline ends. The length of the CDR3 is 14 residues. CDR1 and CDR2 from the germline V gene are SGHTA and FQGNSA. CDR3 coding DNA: TGTGCCAGCAGCCGGACCAGTAGTAATGAAAAACTGTTTTTT. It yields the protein CASSRTSSNEKLFF. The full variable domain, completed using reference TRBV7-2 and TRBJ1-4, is GAGVSQSPSNKVTEKGKDVELRCDPISGHTALYWYRQSLGQGLEFLIYFQGNSAPDKSGLPSDRFSAERTGGSVSTLTIQRTQQEDSAVYLCASSRTSSNEKLFFGSGTQLSVL.

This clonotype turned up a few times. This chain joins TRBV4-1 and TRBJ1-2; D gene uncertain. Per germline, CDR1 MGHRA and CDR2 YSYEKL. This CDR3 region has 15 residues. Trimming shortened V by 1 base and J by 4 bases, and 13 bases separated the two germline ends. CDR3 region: CASSQVADVGYGYTF. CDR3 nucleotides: TGCGCCAGCAGCCAAGTGGCGGATGTAGGCTATGGCTACACCTTC.